These T cell receptor beta chains were read from a single sample in a study of breast tumors, draining lymph nodes, adjacent tissues. Via MiXCR, TCRdb re-called the multiplex PCR reads, giving one row per CDR3 protein. Among under 250,000 distinct CDR3 sequences listed, 32% were seen once. What was sequenced was axillary lymph node tissue. These receptors were collected from a female donor with breast cancer. Some clones in this sample may be carry-over from other donors' samples. The CDR3 runs from the conserved cysteine through the conserved F or W. The D gene is left open where the match is weak. Part of the rows lack a size; the others show once, few, many or a class for expanded clones.

clone size: NA
CDR3 length: 11
V gene: TRBV7-2
D gene: TRBD2
J gene: TRBJ2-7
CDR3 DNA: TGTGCCACCGAACGGCGGGAGGGGCCATACTTC
CDR3 protein: CATERREGPYF

clone size: many
CDR3 length: 14
V gene: TRBV6-5
D gene: NA
J gene: TRBJ2-7
CDR3 DNA: TGTGCCAGCAGTTTCGACAGGGGACTAGACGAGCAGTACTTC
CDR3 protein: CASSFDRGLDEQYF

clone size: many
CDR3 length: 15
V gene: TRBV19
D gene: NA
J gene: TRBJ1-5
CDR3 DNA: TGTGCCAGTAGTATAGGAGTGGTGGGCAATCAGCCCCAGCATTTT
CDR3 protein: CASSIGVVGNQPQHF

clone size: NA
CDR3 length: 15
V gene: TRBV7-2
D gene: TRBD2
J gene: TRBJ2-3
CDR3 DNA: TGTGCCAGCAGCCTCAGTGGCGGGAGCTCCGATACGCAGTATTTT
CDR3 protein: CASSLSGGSSDTQYF

clone size: many
CDR3 length: 13
V gene: TRBV5-8
D gene: NA
J gene: TRBJ2-5
CDR3 DNA: TGTGCCAGCAGCTTGACAGAGCAAGAGACCCAGTACTTC
CDR3 protein: CASSLTEQETQYF

clone size: many
CDR3 length: 15
V gene: TRBV11-3
D gene: TRBD2
J gene: TRBJ2-1
CDR3 DNA: TGTGCCAGCAGCTTAGAACCAGCGGGAGTAAATGAGCAGTTCTTC
CDR3 protein: CASSLEPAGVNEQFF

clone size: many
CDR3 length: 13
V gene: TRBV7-9
D gene: NA
J gene: TRBJ2-5
CDR3 DNA: TGTGCCAGCAGCGTTTATGGGGAAGAGACCCAGTACTTC
CDR3 protein: CASSVYGEETQYF

clone size: NA
CDR3 length: 16
V gene: TRBV19
D gene: TRBD1
J gene: TRBJ1-2
CDR3 DNA: TGTGCCAGTAGTCTTCGGGACAGGGGAATTAACTATGGCTACACCTTC
CDR3 protein: CASSLRDRGINYGYTF

clone size: NA
CDR3 length: 13
V gene: TRBV20-1
D gene: NA
J gene: TRBJ2-3
CDR3 DNA: TGCAGTGCCCCCCGGGACAGCACAGATACGCAGTATTTT
CDR3 protein: CSAPRDSTDTQYF

clone size: many
CDR3 length: 12
V gene: TRBV19
D gene: NA
J gene: TRBJ2-4
CDR3 DNA: TGTGCCACCAAAAACATTAGAGACATTCAGTACTTC
CDR3 protein: CATKNIRDIQYF

clone size: NA
CDR3 length: 14
V gene: TRBV20-1
D gene: NA
J gene: TRBJ1-2
CDR3 DNA: TGCAGTGCTAGAGATAAGAGGGGTAACTCTGGCTACACCTTC
CDR3 protein: CSARDKRGNSGYTF